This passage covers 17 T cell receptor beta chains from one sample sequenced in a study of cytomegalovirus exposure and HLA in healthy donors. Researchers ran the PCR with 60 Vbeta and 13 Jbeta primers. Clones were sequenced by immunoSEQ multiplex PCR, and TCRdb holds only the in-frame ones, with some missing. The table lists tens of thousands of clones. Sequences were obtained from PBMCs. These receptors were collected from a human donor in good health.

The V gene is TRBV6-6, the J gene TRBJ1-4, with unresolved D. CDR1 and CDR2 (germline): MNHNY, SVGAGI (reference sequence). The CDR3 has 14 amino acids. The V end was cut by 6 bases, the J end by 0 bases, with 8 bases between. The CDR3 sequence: CASRGGTTNEKLFF. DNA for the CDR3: TGTGCCAGCAGGGGAGGAACAACTAATGAAAAACTGTTTTTT.

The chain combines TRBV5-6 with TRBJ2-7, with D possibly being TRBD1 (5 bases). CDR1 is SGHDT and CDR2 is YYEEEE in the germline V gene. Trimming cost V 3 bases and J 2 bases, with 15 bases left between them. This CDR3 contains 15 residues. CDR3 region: CASSSYRRPPYEQYF. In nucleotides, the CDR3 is TGTGCCAGCAGCTCCTACAGGAGACCCCCCTACGAGCAGTACTTC.

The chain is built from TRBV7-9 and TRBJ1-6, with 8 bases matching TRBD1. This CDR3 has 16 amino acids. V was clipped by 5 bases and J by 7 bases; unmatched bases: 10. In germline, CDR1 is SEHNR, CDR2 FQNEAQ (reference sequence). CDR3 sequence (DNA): TGTGCCAGCAGCGCCCTCTGGACAGGGTCGAATTCACCCCTCCACTTT. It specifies CASSALWTGSNSPLHF.

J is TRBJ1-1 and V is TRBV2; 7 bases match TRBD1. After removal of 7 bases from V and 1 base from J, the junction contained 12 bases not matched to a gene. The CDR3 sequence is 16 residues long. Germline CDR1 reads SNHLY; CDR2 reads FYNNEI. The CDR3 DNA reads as TGTGCCAGCAACCGACCCGACAGGGCGGGGAACACTGAAGCTTTCTTT. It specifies CASNRPDRAGNTEAFF.

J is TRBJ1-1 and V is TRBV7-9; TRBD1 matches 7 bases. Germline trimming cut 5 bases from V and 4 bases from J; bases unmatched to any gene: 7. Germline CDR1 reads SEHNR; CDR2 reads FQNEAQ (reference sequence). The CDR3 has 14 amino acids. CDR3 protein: CASSQTGIATEAFF. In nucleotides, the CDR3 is TGTGCCAGCAGCCAGACAGGGATTGCCACTGAAGCTTTCTTT.

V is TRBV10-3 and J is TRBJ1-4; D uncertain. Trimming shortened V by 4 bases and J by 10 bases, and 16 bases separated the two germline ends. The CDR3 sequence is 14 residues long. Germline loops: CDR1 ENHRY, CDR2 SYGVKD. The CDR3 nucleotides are TGTGCCATCAGTGGAAGTACCTCTTCCGGAAAACTGTTTTTT. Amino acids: CAISGSTSSGKLFF.

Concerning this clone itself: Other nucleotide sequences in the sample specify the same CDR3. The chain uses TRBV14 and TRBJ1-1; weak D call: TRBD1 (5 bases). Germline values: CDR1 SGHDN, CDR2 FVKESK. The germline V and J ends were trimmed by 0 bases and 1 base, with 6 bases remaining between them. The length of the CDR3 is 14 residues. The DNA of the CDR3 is TGTGCCAGCAGCCAAGATAGGGGGAACACTGAAGCTTTCTTT. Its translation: CASSQDRGNTEAFF.

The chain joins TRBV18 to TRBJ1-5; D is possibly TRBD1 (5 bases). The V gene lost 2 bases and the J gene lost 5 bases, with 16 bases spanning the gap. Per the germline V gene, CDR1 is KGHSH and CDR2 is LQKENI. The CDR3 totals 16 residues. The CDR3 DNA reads TGTGCCAGCTCACCATCACGGGGGGGGGACTATCAGCCCCAGCATTTT. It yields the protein CASSPSRGGDYQPQHF.

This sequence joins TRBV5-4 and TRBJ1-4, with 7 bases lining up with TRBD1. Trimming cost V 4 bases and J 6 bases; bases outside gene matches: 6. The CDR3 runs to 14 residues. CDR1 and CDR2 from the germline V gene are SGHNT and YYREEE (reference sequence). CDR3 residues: CASSTRQGDEKLFF. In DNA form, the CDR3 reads TGTGCCAGCAGCACCCGACAGGGTGATGAAAAACTGTTTTTT.

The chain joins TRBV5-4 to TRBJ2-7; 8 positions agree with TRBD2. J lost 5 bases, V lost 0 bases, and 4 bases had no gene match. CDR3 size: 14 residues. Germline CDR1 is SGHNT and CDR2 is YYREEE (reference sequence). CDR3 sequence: CASSLGLAKHEQYF. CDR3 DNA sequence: TGTGCCAGCAGCTTGGGACTAGCGAAGCACGAGCAGTACTTC.

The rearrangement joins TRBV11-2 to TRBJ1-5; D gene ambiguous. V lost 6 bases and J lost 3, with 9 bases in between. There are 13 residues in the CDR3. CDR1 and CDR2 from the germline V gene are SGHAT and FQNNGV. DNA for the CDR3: TGTGCCAGCAGTCAGGAATTCAATCAGCCCCAGCATTTT. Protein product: CASSQEFNQPQHF.

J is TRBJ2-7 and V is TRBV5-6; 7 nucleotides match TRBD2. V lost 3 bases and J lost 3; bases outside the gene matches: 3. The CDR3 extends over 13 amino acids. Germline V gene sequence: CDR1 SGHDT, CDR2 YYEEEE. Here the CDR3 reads CASSWGGGYEQYF. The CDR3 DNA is TGTGCCAGCAGCTGGGGCGGGGGCTACGAGCAGTACTTC. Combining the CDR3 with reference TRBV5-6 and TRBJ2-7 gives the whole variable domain DAGVTQSPTHLIKTRGQQVTLRCSPKSGHDTVSWYQQALGQGPQFIFQYYEEEERQRGNFPDRFSGHQFPNYSSELNVNALLLGDSALYLCASSWGGGYEQYFGPGTRLTVT.

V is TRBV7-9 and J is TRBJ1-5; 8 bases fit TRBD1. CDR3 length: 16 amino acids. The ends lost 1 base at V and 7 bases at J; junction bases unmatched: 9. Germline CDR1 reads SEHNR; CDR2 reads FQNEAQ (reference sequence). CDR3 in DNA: TGTGCCAGCAGCTTAGTAACAGGGGGAAGTTCGCAGCCCCAGCATTTT. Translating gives CASSLVTGGSSQPQHF.

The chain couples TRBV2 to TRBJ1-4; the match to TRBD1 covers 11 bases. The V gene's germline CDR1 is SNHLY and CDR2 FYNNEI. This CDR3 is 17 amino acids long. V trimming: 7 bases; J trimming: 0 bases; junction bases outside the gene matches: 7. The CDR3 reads CASKGTGGYATNEKLFF. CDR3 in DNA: TGTGCCAGCAAAGGGACAGGGGGATACGCAACTAATGAAAAACTGTTTTTT.

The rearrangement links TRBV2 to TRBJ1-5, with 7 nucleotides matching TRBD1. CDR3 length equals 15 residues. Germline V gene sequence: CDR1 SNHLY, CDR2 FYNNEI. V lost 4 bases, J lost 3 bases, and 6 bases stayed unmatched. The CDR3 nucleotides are TGTGCCAGCAGTGCACAGGGACAGATCAATCAGCCCCAGCATTTT. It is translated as CASSAQGQINQPQHF.

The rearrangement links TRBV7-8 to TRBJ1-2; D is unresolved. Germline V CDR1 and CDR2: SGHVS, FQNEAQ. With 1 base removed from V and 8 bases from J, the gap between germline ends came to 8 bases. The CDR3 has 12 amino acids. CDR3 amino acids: CASSLEGSGYTF. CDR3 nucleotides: TGTGCCAGCAGCTTAGAAGGGAGCGGCTACACCTTC.

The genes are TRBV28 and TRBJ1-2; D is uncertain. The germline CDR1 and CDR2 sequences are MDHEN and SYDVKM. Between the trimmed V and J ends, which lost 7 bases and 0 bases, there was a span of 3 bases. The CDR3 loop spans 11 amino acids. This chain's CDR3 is CASNTNYGYTF. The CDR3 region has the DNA TGTGCCAGCAACACTAACTATGGCTACACCTTC.